Presented here are 22 T cell receptor beta chains from one specimen sequenced in a study of shared clonotypes between healthy human individuals. TCRdb keeps only in-frame clones here, not all; method: immunoSEQ multiplex PCR. The profile covers around 500,000 clones, with about 72% appearing a single time and approximately 12% taken by the ten largest. The sequenced sample consisted of PBMCs. The origin of the receptors is a woman aged 40 to 49 in good health. Some clones in this sample may be carry-over from other donors' samples.

This chain connects TRBV18 to TRBJ2-7; unclear D gene. The germline V gene encodes CDR1 KGHSH and CDR2 LQKENI. The CDR3 has 13 residues. Trimming cost V 2 bases and J 3 bases, with 8 bases left between them. The CDR3 here is CASSPSQVYEQYF. The CDR3 nucleotides read TGTGCCAGCTCACCAAGTCAGGTCTACGAGCAGTACTTC.

The rearrangement uses TRBV9 and TRBJ2-2; 16 positions agree with TRBD2. This CDR3 is 16 amino acids long. CDR1 and CDR2 from the germline V gene are SGDLS and YYNGEE. V shed 4 bases and J 7 bases; nucleotides not matched to a gene: 4. The CDR3: CASSLGTSGRVGELFF. Written as DNA, the CDR3 is TGTGCCAGCAGCCTTGGGACTAGCGGGAGGGTCGGGGAGCTGTTTTTT.

This clone was detected a few times. The chain couples TRBV6-1 to TRBJ2-7; maybe TRBD2 (5 bases). The V gene lost 8 bases and the J gene lost 5 bases, with 19 bases spanning the gap. Germline assignment: CDR1 MNHNS and CDR2 SASEGT. The CDR3 contains 14 residues. As DNA, the CDR3 is TGTGCCAGCTCCGCCGCTAGCCGCCTGGACGAGCAGTACTTC. Amino acid sequence: CASSAASRLDEQYF.

This clone came up a few times. Different DNA sequences within this sample yield the same CDR3. The V gene is TRBV6-6, the J gene TRBJ2-7; D not resolved. Between the trimmed V and J ends, which lost 0 bases and 2 bases, there was a span of 2 bases. Germline V gives CDR1 MNHNY, CDR2 SVGAGI (reference sequence). CDR3 length: 12 residues. Here the CDR3 DNA reads TGTGCCAGCAGTTACTCCCCCTACGAGCAGTACTTC. Translated, it gives CASSYSPYEQYF.

The gene calls are TRBV30 and TRBJ1-1; tentative D call: TRBD1 (6 bases). The CDR3 runs to 11 residues. Germline-derived CDR1 and CDR2 are GTSNPN and SVGIG (reference sequence). The V gene lost 5 bases and the J gene lost 11 bases, with 15 bases spanning the gap. The CDR3 coding sequence is TGTGCCTGGGGGGCAGGGGTCGGGGCTTTCTTT. As protein: CAWGAGVGAFF.

V usage is TRBV28 and J usage is TRBJ1-1; weak D call: TRBD1 (5 bases). The CDR3 covers 12 residues. V lost 2 bases and J 6 bases, leaving 7 bases between the germline ends. The germline gives CDR1 MDHEN, CDR2 SYDVKM. CDR3 sequence (DNA): TGTGCCAGCAGTTTACAGGGTTCTGAAGCTTTCTTT. Its translation is CASSLQGSEAFF.

The gene calls are TRBV29-1 and TRBJ1-2; unclear D gene. Germline assignment: CDR1 SQVTM and CDR2 ANQGSEA. The CDR3 totals 13 residues. Trimming removed 1 base from V and 1 base from J, with 7 bases in between. In nucleotides, the CDR3 is TGCAGCGTTGAAGGCGGTCTTAACTATGGCTACACCTTC. Translated: CSVEGGLNYGYTF.

This clone was seen more than once but under ten times. The chain joins TRBV28 to TRBJ1-2; TRBD1 aligns across 11 bases. CDR1 and CDR2 from the germline V gene are MDHEN and SYDVKM. The CDR3 runs 16 residues. The V segment lost 6 bases and the J segment 3 bases; nucleotides outside the gene matches: 9. CDR3 loop: CASRPDRGQADYGYTF. The CDR3 DNA reads TGTGCCAGCAGGCCGGACAGGGGGCAGGCGGACTATGGCTACACCTTC.

The chain couples TRBV6-6 to TRBJ1-3; D unclear. Between the trimmed V and J ends, which lost 8 bases and 3 bases, there was a span of 11 bases. The CDR3 has 13 residues. Germline assignment: CDR1 MNHNY and CDR2 SVGAGI (reference sequence). The DNA of the CDR3 is TGTGCCAGCTCTAGGAGCCTTGGAAACACCATATATTTT. This translates into CASSRSLGNTIYF.

This rearrangement joins TRBV6-1 to TRBJ2-2; D is possibly TRBD1 (6 bases). Germline V gene sequence: CDR1 MNHNS, CDR2 SASEGT. This CDR3 spans 15 amino acids. V was clipped by 4 bases and J by 0 bases, with 9 bases between them. Here the CDR3 reads CASSGRQANTGELFF. The CDR3 nucleotides read TGTGCCAGCAGTGGGAGACAGGCGAACACCGGGGAGCTGTTTTTT.

This clone was seen a single time. The rearrangement joins TRBV28 to TRBJ2-2, with D perhaps matching TRBD1 (5 bases). This CDR3 region has 16 residues. V was trimmed by 0 bases and J by 3 bases, leaving 11 bases between them. Germline CDR1 and CDR2: MDHEN and SYDVKM. The CDR3 DNA sequence: TGTGCCAGCAGTTTATGGGCAGGGATGGACACCGGGGAGCTGTTTTTT. Translated: CASSLWAGMDTGELFF.

The chain is built from TRBV11-2 and TRBJ2-7; D might be TRBD2 (6 bases). The germline V gene has CDR1 SGHAT and CDR2 FQNNGV. The germline V and J ends were trimmed by 1 base and 0 bases, with 10 bases remaining between them. CDR3 length: 15 residues. CDR3 region: CASSLGLATSYEQYF. CDR3 DNA sequence: TGTGCCAGCAGCTTAGGGCTAGCGACCTCCTACGAGCAGTACTTC.

The rearrangement links TRBV5-1 to TRBJ2-3, with TRBD2 matching 8 bases. The V gene's germline CDR1 is SGHRS and CDR2 YFSETQ. This CDR3 contains 18 residues. Trimming at V came to 3 bases and at J to 2 bases, leaving 14 bases not matched to a gene. The CDR3 DNA reads as TGCGCCAGCAGCTCTCCCCGGGAGGGCACTACTTTCACAGATACGCAGTATTTT. It translates to CASSSPREGTTFTDTQYF.

This clone was seen just once. The chain carries TRBV30 and TRBJ2-7; either TRBD1 or TRBD2 may fit D (5 bases each). Germline values: CDR1 GTSNPN, CDR2 SVGIG (reference sequence). The CDR3 consists of 13 residues. V was clipped by 0 bases and J by 6 bases, with 12 bases between them. The CDR3 bases are TGTGCCTGGAGTGTTGGGGCAGGGACCGAGCAGTACTTC. Protein product: CAWSVGAGTEQYF. Drawing the rest from reference TRBV30 and TRBJ2-7, the complete variable domain is SQTIHQWPATLVQPVGSPLSLECTVEGTSNPNLYWYRQAAGRGLQLLFYSVGIGQISSEVPQNLSASRPQDRQFILSSKKLLLSDSGFYLCAWSVGAGTEQYFGPGTRLTVT.

This chain links TRBV7-9 with TRBJ1-1; D is unresolved. The CDR3 is 15 amino acids. Germline-derived CDR1 and CDR2 are SEHNR and FQNEAQ (reference sequence). The ends were cut back, 6 bases at V and 4 bases at J, with 18 bases in the middle. Written as DNA, the CDR3 is TGTGCCAGCAGTCAAGGTAGGGAGGAAAGCACTGAAGCTTTCTTT. Its protein is CASSQGREESTEAFF.

The chain uses TRBV5-1 and TRBJ2-7, with D tentatively TRBD1 (6 bases). V lost 3 bases and J 1 base, leaving 11 bases between the germline ends. This CDR3 region has 14 residues. CDR1 SGHRS and CDR2 YFSETQ come from the germline V gene. CDR3 amino acids: CASSSDGQSYEQYF. The CDR3 DNA follows: TGCGCCAGCAGCTCCGACGGACAGTCCTACGAGCAGTACTTC.

The chain recombines TRBV7-7 with TRBJ2-2; D gene uncertain. The germline V and J ends were trimmed by 5 bases and 5 bases, with 9 bases remaining between them. Germline V CDR1 and CDR2: SSHAT, FNYEAQ (reference sequence). The CDR3 has 13 residues. The CDR3 here is CASSQARTGELFF. CDR3 sequence (DNA): TGTGCCAGCAGCCAAGCGAGGACCGGGGAGCTGTTTTTT.

The chain links TRBV10-3 to TRBJ2-2; D remains ambiguous. The CDR3 runs 15 residues. Germline-derived CDR1 and CDR2 are ENHRY and SYGVKD. Trimming shortened V by 2 bases and J by 1 base, and 8 bases separated the two germline ends. The CDR3 sequence: CAISEVPVNTGELFF. The CDR3 nucleotides are TGTGCCATCAGTGAGGTTCCAGTGAACACCGGGGAGCTGTTTTTT.

The chain couples TRBV30 to TRBJ2-7; D gene unclear. CDR1 and CDR2 from the germline V gene are GTSNPN and SVGIG (reference sequence). The CDR3 has 15 amino acids. Trimming shortened V by 0 bases and J by 3 bases, and 15 bases separated the two germline ends. Here the CDR3 DNA reads TGTGCCTGGAGTGTACTGGGCACCCGCTACTACGAGCAGTACTTC. Amino acid sequence: CAWSVLGTRYYEQYF.

The rearrangement uses TRBV7-2 and TRBJ1-5; the D is unclear. V lost 3 bases, J lost 7 bases, and 7 bases lay in between. CDR3 length: 12 amino acids. Germline CDR1 is SGHTA and CDR2 is FQGNSA. The CDR3 DNA reads as TGTGCCAGCAGCTTTGGAGGACAGCCCCAGCATTTT. Amino acid sequence: CASSFGGQPQHF.

J is TRBJ2-3 and V is TRBV14; 7 bases are a match to TRBD1. This CDR3 spans 15 amino acids. CDR1 SGHDN and CDR2 FVKESK come from the germline V gene. V trimming: 2 bases; J trimming: 1 base; junction bases outside the gene matches: 3. The chain's CDR3 is CASSQRQGRTDTQYF. CDR3 in DNA: TGTGCCAGCAGCCAAAGACAGGGTCGCACAGATACGCAGTATTTT.

CDR3 loop: CASSQSPGRGQWGETQYF. CDR3 in DNA: TGCGCCAGCAGCCAAAGTCCCGGTAGAGGACAGTGGGGGGAGACCCAGTACTTC. The V call is TRBV4-1, the J call TRBJ2-5, with TRBD1 as a possible D gene (6 bases). The CDR3 covers 18 residues. Germline V gene sequence: CDR1 MGHRA, CDR2 YSYEKL. V lost 2 bases and J 5 bases, leaving 24 bases between the germline ends.